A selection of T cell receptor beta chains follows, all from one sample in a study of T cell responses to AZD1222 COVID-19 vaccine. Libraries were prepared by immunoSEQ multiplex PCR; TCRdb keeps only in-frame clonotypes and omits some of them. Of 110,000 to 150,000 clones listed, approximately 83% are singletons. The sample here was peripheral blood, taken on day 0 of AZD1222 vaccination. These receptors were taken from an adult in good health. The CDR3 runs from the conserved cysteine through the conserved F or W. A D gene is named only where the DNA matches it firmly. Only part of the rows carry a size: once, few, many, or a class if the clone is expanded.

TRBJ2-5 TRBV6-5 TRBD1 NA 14 CASSLQGAGGPQYF TGTGCCAGCAGTTTACAGGGGGCAGGGGGACCCCAGTACTTC
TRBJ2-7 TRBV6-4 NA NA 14 CASSEWEGAYEQYF TGTGCCAGCAGTGAATGGGAGGGGGCCTACGAGCAGTACTTC
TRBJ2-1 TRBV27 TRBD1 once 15 CASSTPGQGVNEQFF TGTGCCAGCAGTACTCCGGGACAGGGGGTCAATGAGCAGTTCTTC
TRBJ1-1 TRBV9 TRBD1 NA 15 CASSLRTGAGTEAFF TGTGCCAGCAGCCTTCGGACAGGGGCAGGTACTGAAGCTTTCTTT
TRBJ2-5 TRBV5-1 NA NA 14 CASSLVGSLETQYF TGCGCCAGCAGCTTGGTCGGTAGCCTAGAGACCCAGTACTTC
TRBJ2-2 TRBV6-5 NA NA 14 CASSYSVVTGELFF TGTGCCAGCAGTTACTCGGTGGTCACCGGGGAGCTGTTTTTT
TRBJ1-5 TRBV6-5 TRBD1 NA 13 CASGLQGDQPQHF TGTGCCAGCGGTTTACAGGGGGATCAGCCCCAGCATTTT
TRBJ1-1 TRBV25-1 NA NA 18 CASSELTRGSNENTEAFF TGTGCCAGCAGTGAATTAACCCGCGGGAGTAATGAGAACACTGAAGCTTTCTTT
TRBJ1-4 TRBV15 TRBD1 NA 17 CATSRGLMGQGREKLFF TGTGCCACCAGCAGGGGACTAATGGGACAGGGTCGCGAAAAACTGTTTTTT
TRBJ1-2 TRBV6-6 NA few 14 CASSTRGDTYGYTF TGTGCCAGCAGTACGAGAGGGGACACTTATGGCTACACCTTC
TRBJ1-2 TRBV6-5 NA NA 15 CASSYGDRVAYGYTF TGTGCCAGCAGTTACGGAGACAGAGTGGCGTATGGCTACACCTTC
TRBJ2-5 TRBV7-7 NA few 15 CASSETRLLGETQYF TGTGCTAGCAGCGAAACCAGACTCCTCGGGGAGACCCAGTACTTC
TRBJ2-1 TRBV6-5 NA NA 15 CASSYTPGAADEQFF TGTGCCAGCAGTTACACCCCAGGGGCGGCGGATGAGCAGTTCTTC
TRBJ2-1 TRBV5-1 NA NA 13 CASSLGSYNEQFF TGCGCCAGCAGCCTGGGGTCCTACAATGAGCAGTTCTTC
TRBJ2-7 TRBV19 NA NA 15 CASSITRGGLNEQYF TGTGCCAGTAGTATTACGAGGGGGGGCCTCAACGAGCAGTACTTC
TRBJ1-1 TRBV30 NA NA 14 CAWSSGVGLTEAFF TGTGCCTGGAGTTCAGGGGTTGGGTTGACTGAAGCTTTCTTT